This T cell receptor beta chain comes out of a study of T cells in Graves' hyperthyroidism and ophthalmopathy. Study-level findings and limits: Blood shared most expanded thyroid clonotypes above 0.001. A 13 V-J signature model discriminated ophthalmopathy versus stable hyperthyroidism.

Per germline, CDR1 MDHEN and CDR2 SYDVKM. V dropped 3 bases and J dropped 5 bases, with 5 bases sitting between them. The CDR3 loop spans 12 amino acids. RNA transcripts provided the source from which TCR beta CDR3 regions were amplified. The TCR CDR3 was amplified in a first-round RT-PCR using the HTBI primer set. A single record per CDR3 protein comes from TCRdb applying MiXCR to the multiplex PCR reads. The data hold 490,000 or so distinct CDR3 sequences, with 22% observed a single time. Patients showing uncontrolled infection, other autoimmune disease, pregnancy or lactation were ineligible. Diagnostic assessment was based on clinical symptoms, serum thyroxine and TRAb, thyroid ultrasound and orbital computed tomography. A few counts support this clonotype. Its antigen is unknown.

This TCR was recovered from a woman in her 70s with Graves' ophthalmopathy. The sequenced material came from blood. The J gene is TRBJ1-5, the V gene TRBV28; D not certain. The CDR3 region is CASSFLYQPQHF. The CDR3 coding sequence is TGTGCCAGCAGTTTTCTATATCAGCCCCAGCATTTT.